Presented here are 17 T cell receptor beta chains from one specimen sequenced in a study of Graves' ophthalmopathy and Graves' hyperthyroidism. The study amplified TCR beta CDR3 regions using RNA transcripts. RT-PCR with HTBI primers came first, then second-round multiplex PCR. MiXCR was run by TCRdb on the multiplex PCR reads, yielding one entry per CDR3 protein. The repertoire holds 400,000 or so distinct CDR3 sequences, approximately 15% seen once, with 5.5% to 7% in the top ten. Sample: peripheral blood. These receptors originate from a woman under 30 with stable Graves' hyperthyroidism.

The J gene is TRBJ1-2, the V gene TRBV12-3 or TRBV12-4; 11 positions agree with TRBD1. V dropped 4 bases and J dropped 3; count of bases not matched to a gene: 7. This CDR3 comprises 16 residues. This CDR3 reads CASSWTGGNTHYGYTF. CDR3 bases: TGTGCCAGCAGTTGGACAGGGGGCAACACCCACTATGGCTACACCTTC.

This clonotype was seen many times. The genes are TRBV5-1 and TRBJ1-1; D might be TRBD1 (6 bases). The germline gives CDR1 SGHRS, CDR2 YFSETQ. Deletions cut 1 base from V and 3 bases from J, with 10 bases between. This CDR3 contains 14 residues. The CDR3 region is CASSLPGVDTEAFF. The CDR3 DNA reads TGCGCCAGCAGCTTGCCAGGGGTAGACACTGAAGCTTTCTTT.

Concerning this clonotype: The germline gene is not matched at one end of the junction; a read error may be the cause. This chain links TRBV29-1 with TRBJ1-1, with D possibly TRBD1 on 6 matching bases. The CDR3 runs 13 residues. The V gene's germline CDR1 is SQVTM and CDR2 ANQGSEA. CDR3 residues: CSVQVGGRTEACF. DNA for the CDR3: TGCAGCGTTCAAGTGGGGGGGCGAACTGAAGCTTGCTTT.

This clonotype was seen ten or more times. V gene TRBV2 combines with J gene TRBJ1-2; tentative D call: TRBD1 (6 bases). The CDR3 spans 13 residues. Trimming stripped 8 bases from V and 4 bases from J, with 14 bases between. Germline CDR1 SNHLY, CDR2 FYNNEI. The CDR3 spells CASGGTGRYGYTF. The CDR3, as DNA: TGTGCCAGCGGTGGTACAGGGCGCTATGGCTACACCTTC.

This clonotype was detected many times. The chain joins TRBV24-1 to TRBJ2-7, with 8 positions matching TRBD1. Germline values: CDR1 KGHDR, CDR2 SFDVKD. The CDR3 length is 14 residues. V shed 8 bases, J shed 2 bases, and the junction held 7 bases outside the gene matches. As DNA, the CDR3 is TGTGCCACCACCCCAGACAGGGGACCCTACGAGCAGTACTTC. This encodes CATTPDRGPYEQYF.

The chain carries TRBV28 and TRBJ2-5, with 9 bases lining up with TRBD1. V gave up 5 bases and J gave up 10 bases; unmatched junction bases: 8. This CDR3 has 13 amino acids. CDR1 is MDHEN, CDR2 SYDVKM, per germline. CDR3 loop: CASSRGQGPFQYF. The CDR3 DNA reads as TGTGCCAGCAGTCGAGGACAGGGGCCATTCCAGTACTTC. Full variable domain (remainder filled in from reference TRBV28 and TRBJ2-5): DVKVTQSSRYLVKRTGEKVFLECVQDMDHENMFWYRQDPGLGLRLIYFSYDVKMKEKGDIPEGYSVSREKKERFSLILESASTNQTSMYLCASSRGQGPFQYFGPGTRLLVL.

This clonotype was recorded at least ten times. The V call is TRBV24-1, the J call TRBJ1-5; possible D gene TRBD1, 5 bases. The CDR3 is 15 residues long. Germline V gene sequence: CDR1 KGHDR, CDR2 SFDVKD. V dropped 9 bases and J dropped 0 bases, with 14 bases sitting between them. In DNA form, the CDR3 reads TGTGCCACCGGGACTAAGACAGATAGCAATCAGCCCCAGCATTTT. Translating gives CATGTKTDSNQPQHF.

This clonotype was recorded many times. CDR3 sequence (DNA): TGTGCCAGCAGGGGTATTGAAGCTTTCTTT. It encodes CASRGIEAFF. This rearrangement joins TRBV6-1 to TRBJ1-1; D unclear. CDR3 length equals 10 residues. V lost 6 bases and J lost 7, with 6 bases in between. CDR1 is MNHNS and CDR2 is SASEGT in the germline V gene.

The chain joins TRBV24-1 to TRBJ2-5; possible D gene TRBD2, 7 bases. The CDR3 totals 17 residues. The V end lost 4 bases, the J end lost 2 bases, and 19 bases lay between the germline ends. Germline loops: CDR1 KGHDR, CDR2 SFDVKD. CDR3 sequence: CATSDPGGGGSQETQYF. As DNA, the CDR3 is TGTGCCACCAGTGACCCCGGGGGCGGGGGCTCTCAAGAGACCCAGTACTTC.

This clonotype was detected many times. This chain joins TRBV20-1 and TRBJ2-7; 7 bases are shared with TRBD2. This CDR3 comprises 14 residues. Losses at the gene ends were 3 bases for V and 2 bases for J; bases not matched to a gene: 7. Germline V gene data show CDR1 as DFQATT and CDR2 as SNEGSKA (reference sequence). The CDR3: CSASPPAGAYEQYF. CDR3 sequence (DNA): TGCAGTGCTAGCCCCCCCGCGGGGGCCTACGAGCAGTACTTC.

CDR3: CAAAGPETQYF. The CDR3 nucleotides read TGTGCCGCCGCAGGCCCAGAGACCCAGTACTTC. This chain connects TRBV7-9 to TRBJ2-5; D not certain. The CDR3 covers 11 residues. Trimming shortened V by 11 bases and J by 4 bases, and 11 bases separated the two germline ends. Per germline, CDR1 SEHNR and CDR2 FQNEAQ (reference sequence).

This chain connects TRBV19 to TRBJ2-7; no clear D gene. CDR1 is LNHDA and CDR2 is SQIVND in the germline V gene (reference sequence). V lost 1 base and J 3 bases, leaving 16 bases between the germline ends. The CDR3 has 16 amino acids. The CDR3, as DNA: TGTGCCAGTAGTATAGGGACCCCGGATTTAGACTACGAGCAGTACTTC. Its protein product is CASSIGTPDLDYEQYF.

This clonotype was seen many times. The gene calls are TRBV3-1 and TRBJ2-7, with a possible D match to TRBD1 (5 bases). The V gene lost 3 bases and the J gene lost 0 bases, with 24 bases spanning the gap. The CDR3 loop spans 19 amino acids. Germline V CDR1 and CDR2: LGHDT, YNNKEL (reference sequence). CDR3 bases: TGTGCCAGCAGCCAGCCGCGACAAGGGATAGGGGTTCGCTCCTACGAGCAGTACTTC. Its translation is CASSQPRQGIGVRSYEQYF.

This clonotype was seen repeatedly, ten times or more. A much larger clone lies one base from this, so it may be a read error. This sequence joins TRBV12-3 or TRBV12-4 and TRBJ2-5; D is possibly TRBD1 or TRBD2 (6 bases each). CDR3 length equals 14 residues. V gave up 5 bases and J gave up 9 bases, with 19 bases separating them. The CDR3 loop is CASSLTGSGEAQYF. DNA for the CDR3: TGTGCCAGCAGTCTGACAGGTTCAGGGGAGGCCCAGTACTTC.

For this clonotype: A much more abundant neighbour one base away suggests this may be a read error. V is TRBV5-1 and J is TRBJ1-1, with a tentative D call TRBD1 (5 bases). Germline V gene sequence: CDR1 SGHRS, CDR2 YFSETQ. The CDR3 covers 11 residues. Deletions cut 4 bases from V and 11 bases from J, with 12 bases between. In nucleotides, the CDR3 is TGCGCCAGCAGCGAGGGGAGGCTGGCTTTCTTT. The encoded protein is CASSEGRLAFF.

This clonotype was counted a few times. The chain couples TRBV24-1 to TRBJ1-5; 7 bases are shared with TRBD1. Germline CDR1 KGHDR, CDR2 SFDVKD. V shed 8 bases, J shed 7 bases, and the junction held 28 bases outside the gene matches. The CDR3 contains 20 residues. The CDR3 protein is CATNLSRGYMVERREQPQHF. CDR3 nucleotide sequence: TGTGCCACCAATCTCAGCAGGGGGTACATGGTTGAGAGGAGGGAACAGCCCCAGCATTTT.

This clonotype appeared many times. The CDR3 nucleotides read TGCGCCAGCAGCTTGGAAGGGGGGGTCGAGCAGTACTTC. Translated, it gives CASSLEGGVEQYF. The rearrangement uses TRBV5-1 and TRBJ2-7; maybe TRBD2 (7 bases). The CDR3 runs 13 residues. Looked up from germline, CDR1 is SGHRS and CDR2 is YFSETQ. Between the trimmed V and J ends, which lost 0 bases and 6 bases, there was a span of 10 bases. Looking up the rest from reference TRBV5-1 and TRBJ2-7 gives the full variable domain: KAGVTQTPRYLIKTRGQQVTLSCSPISGHRSVSWYQQTPGQGLQFLFEYFSETQRNKGNFPGRFSGRQFSNSRSEMNVSTLELGDSALYLCASSLEGGVEQYFGPGTRLTVT.